A single T cell receptor (beta chain) is shown here with its context. Its target is not known. This sample stems from a study of cytomegalovirus exposure and HLA in healthy donors. Overall study results and limits: Usually a TCR sequence was rare, but some public TCRs were found in many donors.

Donors showed nominal health when sampled, although they likely had unrecorded immune exposures. Amplification used 60 Vbeta primers and 13 Jbeta primers. Method: immunoSEQ multiplex PCR; TCRdb's copy keeps in-frame clones and lacks some. The sample includes around 210,000 clones, roughly 78% of them seen just once. CDR3 size: 17 residues. Germline CDR1 reads GTSNPN; CDR2 reads SVGIG (reference sequence). Trimming at V came to 0 bases and at J to 5 bases, leaving 8 bases not matched to a gene. This sequence joins TRBV30 and TRBJ2-1; 12 positions match TRBD2. This clonotype was obtained from a boy aged 10-17 years in good health and CMV-seronegative. What was sequenced was PBMCs. The CDR3, as DNA: TGTGCCTGGAGTGTAGAAAGGACTAGCGGGGAAAACAATGAGCAGTTCTTC. This codes for CAWSVERTSGENNEQFF. Combining the CDR3 with reference TRBV30 and TRBJ2-1 gives the whole variable domain SQTIHQWPATLVQPVGSPLSLECTVEGTSNPNLYWYRQAAGRGLQLLFYSVGIGQISSEVPQNLSASRPQDRQFILSSKKLLLSDSGFYLCAWSVERTSGENNEQFFGPGTRLTVL.